One sample yielded the 2 T cell receptor beta chains listed below, sequenced in a study of blood T cells in healthy people across ages. Using a J-beta primer mix together with a sample-barcoded 5' primer, a second PCR was run for about 6 to 12 cycles. TCRdb used MiXCR to reprocess the 5' RACE reads, holding one entry per CDR3 protein. The sample holds about 930,000 distinct CDR3 sequences, approximately 32% seen once. These same data were also listed under a study on T cells of mothers and their children.

Sequencing input: blood. The receptors here all came from a woman aged 40 to 50 in good health.

The chain is built from TRBV7-8 and TRBJ2-3; 7 bases align to TRBD1. CDR1 SGHVS and CDR2 FQNEAQ come from the germline V gene. This CDR3 is built from 15 residues. Trimming took 3 bases from V and 0 from J; bases not matched to a gene: 3. The CDR3 DNA sequence: TGTGCCAGCAGCTTCCGGGACAGCAGCACAGATACGCAGTATTTT. Protein product: CASSFRDSSTDTQYF.

This clonotype was seen a handful of times. The gene calls are TRBV4-1 and TRBJ2-7, with 9 bases lining up with TRBD2. In germline, CDR1 is MGHRA, CDR2 YSYEKL. The V gene end was trimmed by 0 bases and the J gene end by 0 bases; junction bases not matched to a gene: 6. The CDR3 totals 17 residues. CDR3 sequence: CASSQEGGSGSSYEQYF. The DNA of the CDR3 is TGCGCCAGCAGCCAAGAAGGGGGTAGCGGGAGCTCCTACGAGCAGTACTTC.